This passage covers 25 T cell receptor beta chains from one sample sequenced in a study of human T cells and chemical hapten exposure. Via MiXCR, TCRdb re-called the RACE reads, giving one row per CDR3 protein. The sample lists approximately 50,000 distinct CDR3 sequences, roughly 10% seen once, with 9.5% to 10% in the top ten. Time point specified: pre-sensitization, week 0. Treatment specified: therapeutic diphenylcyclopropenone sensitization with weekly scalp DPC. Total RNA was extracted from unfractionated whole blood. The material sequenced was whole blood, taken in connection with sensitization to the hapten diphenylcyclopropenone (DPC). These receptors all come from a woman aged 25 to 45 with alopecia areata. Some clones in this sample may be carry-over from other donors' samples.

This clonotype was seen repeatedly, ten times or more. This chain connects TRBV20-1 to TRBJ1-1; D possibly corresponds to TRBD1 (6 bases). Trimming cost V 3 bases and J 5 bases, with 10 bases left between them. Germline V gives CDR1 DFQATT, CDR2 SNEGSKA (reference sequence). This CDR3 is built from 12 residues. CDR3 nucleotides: TGCAGTGCTAGTGACAGGAGAACTGAAGCTTTCTTT. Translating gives CSASDRRTEAFF.

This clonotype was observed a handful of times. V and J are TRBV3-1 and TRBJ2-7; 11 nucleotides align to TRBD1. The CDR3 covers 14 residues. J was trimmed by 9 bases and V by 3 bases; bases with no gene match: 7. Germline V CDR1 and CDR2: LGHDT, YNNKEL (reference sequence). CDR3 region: CASSQPDRGQGQYF. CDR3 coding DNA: TGTGCCAGCAGCCAGCCGGACAGGGGGCAGGGGCAGTACTTC.

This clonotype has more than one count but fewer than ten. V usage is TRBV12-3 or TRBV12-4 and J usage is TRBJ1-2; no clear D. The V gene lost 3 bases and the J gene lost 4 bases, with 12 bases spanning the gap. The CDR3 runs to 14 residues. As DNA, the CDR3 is TGTGCCAGCAGTTTCGCCCTAGGTAGCTATGGCTACACCTTC. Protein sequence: CASSFALGSYGYTF.

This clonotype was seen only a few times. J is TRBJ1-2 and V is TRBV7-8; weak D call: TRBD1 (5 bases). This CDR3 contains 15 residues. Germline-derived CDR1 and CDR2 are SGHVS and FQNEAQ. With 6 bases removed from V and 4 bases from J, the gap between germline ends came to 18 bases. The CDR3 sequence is CASSLGSGCGYGYTF. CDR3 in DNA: TGTGCCAGCAGTCTAGGGTCAGGGTGTGGCTATGGCTACACCTTC. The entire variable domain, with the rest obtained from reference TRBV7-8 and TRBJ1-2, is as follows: GAGVSQSPRYKVAKRGQDVALRCDPISGHVSLFWYQQALGQGPEFLTYFQNEAQLDKSGLPSDRFFAERPEGSVSTLKIQRTQQEDSAVYLCASSLGSGCGYGYTFGSGTRLTVV.

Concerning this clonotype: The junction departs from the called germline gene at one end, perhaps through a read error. The CDR3: CASSLGASGTDTQYF. CDR3 DNA: TGTGCTAGCAGCCTGGGGGCTAGCGGCACAGATACGCAGTATTTT. The genes are TRBV7-7 and TRBJ2-3; TRBD1 or TRBD2 may be the D gene (6 bases each). Germline V CDR1 and CDR2: SSHAT, FNYEAQ (reference sequence). There are 15 residues in the CDR3.

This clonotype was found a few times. For the CDR3, the DNA is TGTGCCAGCAGTTACCCGGGGACAGGGGAAGTGGCTCAGCCCCAGCATTTT. Residues: CASSYPGTGEVAQPQHF. The gene calls are TRBV6-2 or TRBV6-3 and TRBJ1-5; 10 bases fit TRBD1. Germline CDR1 and CDR2: MNHEY and SVGEGT. The V and J ends lost 2 bases and 6 bases, in that order; junction bases with no gene match: 10. The CDR3 contains 17 residues.

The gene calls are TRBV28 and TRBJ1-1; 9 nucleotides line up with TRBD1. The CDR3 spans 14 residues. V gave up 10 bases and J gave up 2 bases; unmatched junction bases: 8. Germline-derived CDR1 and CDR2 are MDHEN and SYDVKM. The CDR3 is CAINTGGENTEAFF. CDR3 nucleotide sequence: TGTGCCATCAACACAGGGGGCGAAAACACTGAAGCTTTCTTT. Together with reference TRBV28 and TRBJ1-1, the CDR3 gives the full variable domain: DVKVTQSSRYLVKRTGEKVFLECVQDMDHENMFWYRQDPGLGLRLIYFSYDVKMKEKGDIPEGYSVSREKKERFSLILESASTNQTSMYLCAINTGGENTEAFFGQGTRLTVV.

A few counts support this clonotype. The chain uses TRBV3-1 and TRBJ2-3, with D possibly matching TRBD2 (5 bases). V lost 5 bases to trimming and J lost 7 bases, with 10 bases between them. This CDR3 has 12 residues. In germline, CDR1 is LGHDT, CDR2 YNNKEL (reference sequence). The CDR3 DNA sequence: TGTGCCAGCAGCGGGGAGCGAAATACGCAGTATTTT. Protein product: CASSGERNTQYF.

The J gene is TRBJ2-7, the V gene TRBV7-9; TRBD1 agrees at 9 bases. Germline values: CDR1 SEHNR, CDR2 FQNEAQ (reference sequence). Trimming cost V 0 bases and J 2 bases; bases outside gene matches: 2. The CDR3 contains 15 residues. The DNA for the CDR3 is TGTGCCAGCAGCTTAGCGCGGGACAGGGCCTACGAGCAGTACTTC. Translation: CASSLARDRAYEQYF.

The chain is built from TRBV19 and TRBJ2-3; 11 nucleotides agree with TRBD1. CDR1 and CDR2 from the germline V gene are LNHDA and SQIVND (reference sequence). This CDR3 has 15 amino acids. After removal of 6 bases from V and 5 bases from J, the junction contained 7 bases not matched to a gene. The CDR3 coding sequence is TGTGCCAGTAGGATCGGACAGGGGGCGCGAGATACGCAGTATTTT. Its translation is CASRIGQGARDTQYF.

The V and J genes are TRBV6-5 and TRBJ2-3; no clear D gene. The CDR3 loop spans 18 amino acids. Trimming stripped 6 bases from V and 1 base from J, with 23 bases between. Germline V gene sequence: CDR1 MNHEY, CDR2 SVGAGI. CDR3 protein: CASRSLSGRVKGTDTQYF. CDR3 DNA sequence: TGTGCCAGCAGATCTCTATCGGGTAGGGTAAAAGGCACAGATACGCAGTATTTT.

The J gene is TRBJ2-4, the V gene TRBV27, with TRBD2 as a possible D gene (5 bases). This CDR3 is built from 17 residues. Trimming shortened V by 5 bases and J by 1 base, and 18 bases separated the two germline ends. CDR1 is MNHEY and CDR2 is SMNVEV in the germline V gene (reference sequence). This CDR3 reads CASSPQAFSGAKNIQYF. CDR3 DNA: TGTGCCAGCAGTCCTCAGGCCTTTTCGGGGGCCAAAAACATTCAGTACTTC.

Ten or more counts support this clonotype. CDR3 region: CASSLGLAGSTGELFF. CDR3 DNA: TGCGCCAGCAGCTTGGGGCTAGCGGGGTCGACCGGGGAGCTGTTTTTT. The chain links TRBV5-1 to TRBJ2-2; 9 bases align to TRBD2. V was pared by 0 bases and J by 5 bases, with 5 bases of the junction left unmatched. The CDR3 runs 16 residues. Germline lookup yields CDR1 SGHRS and CDR2 YFSETQ.

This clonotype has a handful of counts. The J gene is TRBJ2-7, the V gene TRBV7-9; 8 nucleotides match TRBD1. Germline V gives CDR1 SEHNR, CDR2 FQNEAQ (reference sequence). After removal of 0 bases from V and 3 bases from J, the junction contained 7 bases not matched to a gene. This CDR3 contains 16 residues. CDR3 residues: CASSLAWTGSNYEQYF. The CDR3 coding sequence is TGTGCCAGCAGCTTAGCTTGGACAGGGAGTAACTACGAGCAGTACTTC. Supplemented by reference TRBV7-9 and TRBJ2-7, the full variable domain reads DTGVSQNPRHKITKRGQNVTFRCDPISEHNRLYWYRQTLGQGPEFLTYFQNEAQLEKSRLLSDRFSAERPKGSFSTLEIQRTEQGDSAMYLCASSLAWTGSNYEQYFGPGTRLTVT.

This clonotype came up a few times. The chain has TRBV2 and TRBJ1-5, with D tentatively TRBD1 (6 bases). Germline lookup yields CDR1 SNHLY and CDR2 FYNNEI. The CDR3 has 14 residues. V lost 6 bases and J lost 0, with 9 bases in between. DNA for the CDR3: TGTGCCAGCAGCCAGGACAGTAGCAATCAGCCCCAGCATTTT. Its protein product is CASSQDSSNQPQHF.

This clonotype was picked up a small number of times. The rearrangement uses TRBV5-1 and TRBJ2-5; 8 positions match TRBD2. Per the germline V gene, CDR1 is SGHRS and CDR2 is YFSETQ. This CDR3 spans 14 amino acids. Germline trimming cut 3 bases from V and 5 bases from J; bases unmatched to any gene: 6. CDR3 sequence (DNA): TGCGCCAGCAGCTACGGGGGGGCCTTTGAGACCCAGTACTTC. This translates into CASSYGGAFETQYF.

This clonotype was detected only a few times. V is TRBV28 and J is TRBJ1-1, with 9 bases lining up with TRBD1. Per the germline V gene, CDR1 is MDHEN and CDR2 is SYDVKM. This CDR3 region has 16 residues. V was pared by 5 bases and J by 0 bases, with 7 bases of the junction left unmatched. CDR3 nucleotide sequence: TGTGCCAGCAGTATGACAGGGGGGATAATGAACACTGAAGCTTTCTTT. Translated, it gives CASSMTGGIMNTEAFF. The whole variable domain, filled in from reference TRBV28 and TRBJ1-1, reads DVKVTQSSRYLVKRTGEKVFLECVQDMDHENMFWYRQDPGLGLRLIYFSYDVKMKEKGDIPEGYSVSREKKERFSLILESASTNQTSMYLCASSMTGGIMNTEAFFGQGTRLTVV.

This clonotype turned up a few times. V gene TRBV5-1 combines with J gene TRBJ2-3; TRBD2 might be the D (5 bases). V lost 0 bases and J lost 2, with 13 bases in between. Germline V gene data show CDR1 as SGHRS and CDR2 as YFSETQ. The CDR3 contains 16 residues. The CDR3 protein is CASSLGGVAHTDTQYF. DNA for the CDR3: TGCGCCAGCAGCTTGGGGGGAGTAGCCCACACAGATACGCAGTATTTT.

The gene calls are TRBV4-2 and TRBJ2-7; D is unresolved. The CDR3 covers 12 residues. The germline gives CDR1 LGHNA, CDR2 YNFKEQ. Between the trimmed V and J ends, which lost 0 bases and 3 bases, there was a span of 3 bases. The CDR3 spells CASSQDYYEQYF. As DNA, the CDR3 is TGTGCCAGCAGCCAAGACTACTACGAGCAGTACTTC.

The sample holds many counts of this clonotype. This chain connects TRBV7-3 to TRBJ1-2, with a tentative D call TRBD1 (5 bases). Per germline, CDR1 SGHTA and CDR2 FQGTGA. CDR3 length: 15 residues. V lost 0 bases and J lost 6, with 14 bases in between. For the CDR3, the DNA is TGTGCCAGCAGCTTAACAGGGGTGGTTATGGATGGCTACACCTTC. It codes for CASSLTGVVMDGYTF. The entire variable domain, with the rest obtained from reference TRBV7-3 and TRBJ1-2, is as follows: GAGVSQTPSNKVTEKGKYVELRCDPISGHTALYWYRQSLGQGPEFLIYFQGTGAADDSGLPNDRFFAVRPEGSVSTLKIQRTERGDSAVYLCASSLTGVVMDGYTFGSGTRLTVV.

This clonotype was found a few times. The CDR3 reads CASRQGRSTNSPLHF. The DNA of the CDR3 is TGTGCCAGCAGGCAGGGACGTAGCACTAATTCACCCCTCCACTTT. The gene calls are TRBV7-9 and TRBJ1-6, with a weak D call TRBD1 (5 bases). The CDR3 sequence is 15 residues long. Germline CDR1 SEHNR, CDR2 FQNEAQ (reference sequence). Trimming pared 6 bases from V and 6 bases from J, leaving 15 bases between.

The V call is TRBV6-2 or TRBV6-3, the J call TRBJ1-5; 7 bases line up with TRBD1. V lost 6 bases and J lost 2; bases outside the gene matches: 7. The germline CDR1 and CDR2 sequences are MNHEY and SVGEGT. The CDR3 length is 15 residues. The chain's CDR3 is CASSPGGWGNQPQHF. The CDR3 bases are TGTGCCAGCAGCCCAGGGGGTTGGGGCAATCAGCCCCAGCATTTT.

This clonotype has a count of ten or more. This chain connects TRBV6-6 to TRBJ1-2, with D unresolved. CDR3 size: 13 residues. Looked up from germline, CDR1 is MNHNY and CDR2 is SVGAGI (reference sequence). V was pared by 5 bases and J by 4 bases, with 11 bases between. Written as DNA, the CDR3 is TGTGCCAGCAGTAACGACTACCGCTATGGCTACACCTTC. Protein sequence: CASSNDYRYGYTF.

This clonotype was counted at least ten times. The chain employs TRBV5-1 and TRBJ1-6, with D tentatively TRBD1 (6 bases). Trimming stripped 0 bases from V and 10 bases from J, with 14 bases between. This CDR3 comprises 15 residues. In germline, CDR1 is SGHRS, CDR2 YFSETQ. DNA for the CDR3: TGCGCCAGCAGCTTGGGAGCGGGAGGGGGATCACCCCTCCACTTT. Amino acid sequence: CASSLGAGGGSPLHF.

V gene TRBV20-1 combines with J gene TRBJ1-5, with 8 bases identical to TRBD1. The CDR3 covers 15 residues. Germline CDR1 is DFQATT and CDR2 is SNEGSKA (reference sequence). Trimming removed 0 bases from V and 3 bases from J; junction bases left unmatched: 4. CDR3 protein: CSARDTGGFNQPQHF. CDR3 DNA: TGCAGTGCTAGAGATACAGGGGGTTTCAATCAGCCCCAGCATTTT.